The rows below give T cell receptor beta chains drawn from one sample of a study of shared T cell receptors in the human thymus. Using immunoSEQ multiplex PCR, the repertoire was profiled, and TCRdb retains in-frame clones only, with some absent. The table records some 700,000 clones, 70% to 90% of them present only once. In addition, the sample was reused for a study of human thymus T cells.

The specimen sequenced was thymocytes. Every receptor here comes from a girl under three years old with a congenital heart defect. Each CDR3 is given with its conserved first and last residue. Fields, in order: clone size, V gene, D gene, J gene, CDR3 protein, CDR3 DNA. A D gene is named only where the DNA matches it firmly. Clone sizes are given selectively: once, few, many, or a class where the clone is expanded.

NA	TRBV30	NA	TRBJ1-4	CAWSARGKLFF	TGTGCCTGGAGCGCTCGGGGAAAACTGTTTTTT
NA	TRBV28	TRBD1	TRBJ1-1	CASTSQGFALNTEAFF	TGTGCCAGCACCTCACAGGGGTTTGCGTTGAACACTGAAGCTTTCTTT
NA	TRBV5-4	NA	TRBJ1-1	CASSLTFRGRNTEAFF	TGTGCCAGCAGCTTGACCTTCCGAGGGCGTAACACTGAAGCTTTCTTT
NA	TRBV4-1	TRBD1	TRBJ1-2	CASSQEKSPGTADYGYTF	TGCGCCAGCAGCCAAGAAAAAAGCCCCGGGACAGCTGACTATGGCTACACCTTC
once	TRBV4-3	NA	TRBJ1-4	CASSQVWGGIPTNEKLFF	TGCGCCAGCAGCCAAGTTTGGGGGGGGATCCCAACTAATGAAAAACTGTTTTTT
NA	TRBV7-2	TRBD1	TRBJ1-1	CASSTGDRGLVVTEAFF	TGTGCCAGCAGCACAGGGGACAGGGGGCTTGTCGTAACTGAAGCTTTCTTT
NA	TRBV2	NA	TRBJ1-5	CASTLTKLQPQHF	TGTGCCAGCACTCTAACGAAACTACAGCCCCAGCATTTT
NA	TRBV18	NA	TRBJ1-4	CASSSTGRGNEKLFF	TGTGCCAGCTCATCGACAGGAAGGGGTAATGAAAAACTGTTTTTT
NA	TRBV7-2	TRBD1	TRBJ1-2	CASSSDRPYGYTF	TGTGCCAGCAGTTCGGACAGGCCCTATGGCTACACCTTC
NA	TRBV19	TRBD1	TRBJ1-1	CASTPRGDRGTYTEAFF	TGTGCCAGTACCCCGCGGGGGGACAGGGGCACATACACTGAAGCTTTCTTT
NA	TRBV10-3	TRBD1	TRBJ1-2	CAISDNQGDYGYTF	TGTGCCATCAGTGACAATCAGGGGGACTATGGCTACACCTTC
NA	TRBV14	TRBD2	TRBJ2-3	CASSQGTSEITDTQYF	TGTGCCAGCAGCCAAGGGACTAGCGAGATCACAGATACGCAGTATTTT
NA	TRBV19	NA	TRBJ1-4	CASSRRDGGNEKLFF	TGTGCCAGTAGTAGAAGGGACGGGGGAAATGAAAAACTGTTTTTT
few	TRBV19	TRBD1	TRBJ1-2	CASSTRRTGKTICYTF	TGTGCCAGTAGTACCAGACGGACAGGGAAAACTATATGCTACACCTTC